Sequencing of this T cell receptor beta chain was carried out in a study of T cells in localized non-small cell lung cancer (dated by TCRdb to between 2020 and 2021). Concerning the study at large: Comparing tumors with uninvolved tumor-adjacent lungs, the study looked at the T cell repertoires of roughly 250 patients with early-stage NSCLC. The cohort consisted of 236 treatment-naive NSCLC patients whose localized lung tumors had been resected. The mean age of the NSCLC patients was about 67 years, with approximately 130 men and 107 women. What the authors observed across the whole study: Because of the exploratory design, TCR variables were selected using unadjusted p-values without false-discovery rate correction. Higher T cell density in blood was associated with longer overall survival, whereas higher clonality in adjacent lung was associated with shorter survival. Because multi-region tumor sequencing was not done, intratumor heterogeneity could not be ruled out. A median of approximately 53 of the top 100 tumor clones turned up in the paired uninvolved adjacent lung, and around 27 of those clones also ranked among the top 100 of that same adjacent lung. Uninvolved tumor-adjacent lung showed the highest T cell clonality, higher than tumor, which suggests more focused antigenic responses in the adjacent lung.

Trimming takes 0 bases from V and 6 bases from J, and the germline ends sit 10 bases apart. CDR1 and CDR2 are read off the germline V gene as SGDLS and YYNGEE. The cysteine opens and the phenylalanine closes a CDR3 of 13 amino acids. Only the CDR3 part of the read is kept: 39 bases, read in frame from the first base. TCR beta CDR3 regions were sequenced from DNA using the immunoSEQ Assay. Under the source paper's analysis protocol: To compute T cell density, TCR beta template counts were normalized to usable DNA, which was estimated by amplifying housekeeping genes. The preseqR package was used to estimate richness by extrapolating to 400,000 templates for PBMC samples and to 120,000 templates for tissue samples. Clonality was defined as one minus Pielou's evenness. Tissue-enriched TCRs were identified by differential abundance testing using productive amino-acid clonotypes, minimum total count 5 and alpha 0.1. The Jaccard Index and the Morisita Overlap Index were used to measure how much the repertoires overlapped between compartments. GLIPH grouped TCR beta CDR3s together with public tetramer-defined viral CDR3s, and a viral motif had to include at least three viral sequences and also show V-gene enrichment. TCRdb provides this immuneACCESS table in a form limited to in-frame rearrangements. Some clones are lacking; in checked studies, under half of them reflect an unresolved V gene, and why the rest are absent is not known. Clone size and V and J calls were adopted from that table, with D and trimming inferred from the DNA. In all, the sample holds 39,000 or so clones, and 75% to 85% of those were seen once. The ten largest account for approximately 7.8% of the sample.

At diagnosis, tumor, uninvolved tumor-adjacent lung and peripheral blood were collected and then preserved as a mix of FFPE and fresh-frozen material. Blood samples were analyzed as peripheral blood mononuclear cells for TCR repertoire profiling. Of note for this clone: Its antigen specificity is not known. No much larger clone is present one base from it, and per-base qualities are unavailable.

Sample: PBMCs, taken before any cancer treatment. The chain is encoded by TRBV9 joined to TRBJ2-7, with the D gene too uncertain to name. The sequence was collected from a man aged 35 to 69 with stage II lung adenocarcinoma. CDR3 region: CASSVALGSEQYF. The DNA sequence follows: TGTGCCAGCAGCGTAGCGCTCGGAAGCGAGCAGTACTTC. With the portions outside the CDR3 filled from the reference TRBV9 and TRBJ2-7 genes, the complete variable region becomes DSGVTQTPKHLITATGQRVTLRCSPRSGDLSVYWYQQSLDQGLQFLIQYYNGEERAKGNILERFSAQQFPDLHSELNLSSLELGDSALYFCASSVALGSEQYFGPGTRLTVT.